These 14 T cell receptor beta chains share one sample of origin, sequenced in a study of blood T cell repertoires in COVID-19 (dated by TCRdb to the early 2020s). The receptor library was made with the immunoSEQ multiplex PCR assay. TCRdb took over this immuneACCESS table, retaining in-frame rearrangements with V and J assigned. Such tables are incomplete; in checked studies, under half of the missing clones stem from an unresolved V gene, and the remainder is unexplained. A total of over 75,000 clones appear in this sample, 75% to 95% of them only once. The ten largest clonotypes hold less than 2.5% of the sample. The sample comprised peripheral blood. These receptors were collected from a human donor with active COVID-19. The donor label of this sample is uncertain.

V usage is TRBV5-1 and J usage is TRBJ2-3; 8 positions agree with TRBD1. The CDR3 loop spans 14 amino acids. V gave up 4 bases and J gave up 2 bases; unmatched junction bases: 3. CDR1 SGHRS and CDR2 YFSETQ come from the germline V gene. CDR3 DNA: TGCGCCAGCAGCCTGGGACAGGACACAGATACGCAGTATTTT. The encoded protein is CASSLGQDTDTQYF.

This clone was observed once. V and J are TRBV19 and TRBJ1-5; 7 bases line up with TRBD1. This CDR3 comprises 14 residues. CDR1 is LNHDA and CDR2 is SQIVND in the germline V gene (reference sequence). V lost 5 bases, J lost 6 bases, and 7 bases stayed unmatched. The CDR3 protein is CASSPDRVGQPQHF. CDR3 DNA sequence: TGTGCCAGTAGTCCCGACAGGGTGGGTCAGCCCCAGCATTTT.

This chain joins TRBV11-2 and TRBJ1-2; D remains unclear. The CDR3 covers 13 residues. Trimming shortened V by 4 bases and J by 3 bases, and 9 bases separated the two germline ends. Germline lookup yields CDR1 SGHAT and CDR2 FQNNGV. DNA of the CDR3: TGTGCCAGCAGCTCTAGTGGATACTATGGCTACACCTTC. The encoded protein is CASSSSGYYGYTF.

The J gene is TRBJ2-5, the V gene TRBV19; 8 bases line up with TRBD1. Germline lookup yields CDR1 LNHDA and CDR2 SQIVND (reference sequence). The CDR3 loop spans 13 amino acids. Trimming took 4 bases from V and 9 from J; bases not matched to a gene: 7. CDR3 in amino acids: CASSTRTGQAQYF. For the CDR3, the DNA is TGTGCCAGTAGTACCCGGACAGGGCAGGCCCAGTACTTC.

A single count supports this clone. The rearrangement uses TRBV9 and TRBJ2-3; 11 bases align to TRBD2. The CDR3 spans 15 residues. Germline lookup yields CDR1 SGDLS and CDR2 YYNGEE. After removal of 10 bases from V and 5 bases from J, the junction contained 12 bases not matched to a gene. Here the CDR3 reads CASSIAGGPEDTQYF. The CDR3 nucleotides are TGTGCCTCTAGCATAGCGGGGGGGCCGGAAGATACGCAGTATTTT.

The chain employs TRBV7-2 and TRBJ1-3; TRBD1 matches at 7 bases. V trimming: 1 base; J trimming: 8 bases; junction bases outside the gene matches: 20. In germline, CDR1 is SGHTA, CDR2 FQGNSA. The CDR3 consists of 19 residues. This CDR3 is CASSLDADRSASGVDTIYF. The CDR3 DNA reads as TGTGCCAGCAGCTTAGATGCGGACAGGTCCGCTAGCGGGGTAGACACCATATATTTT.

V usage is TRBV14 and J usage is TRBJ1-6; D perhaps matches TRBD1 (5 bases). V dropped 2 bases and J dropped 5 bases, with 10 bases sitting between them. CDR1 is SGHDN and CDR2 is FVKESK in the germline V gene. The CDR3 totals 15 residues. CDR3 amino acids: CASSQQGIDNSPLHF. CDR3 DNA: TGTGCCAGCAGCCAACAGGGTATAGATAATTCACCCCTCCACTTT. Combining the CDR3 with reference TRBV14 and TRBJ1-6 gives the whole variable domain EAGVTQFPSHSVIEKGQTVTLRCDPISGHDNLYWYRRVMGKEIKFLLHFVKESKQDESGMPNNRFLAERTGGTYSTLKVQPAELEDSGVYFCASSQQGIDNSPLHFGNGTRLTVT.

The chain is built from TRBV3-1 (or the pseudogene TRBV3-2) and TRBJ1-2, with D maybe TRBD1 (5 bases). CDR3 length: 14 residues. CDR1 and CDR2 (germline): LGHDT, YNNKEL (reference sequence). The V gene lost 4 bases and the J gene lost 6 bases, with 15 bases spanning the gap. In DNA form, the CDR3 reads TGTGCCAGCAGCCTTTCCTCGGGGGGTCATGGCTACACCTTC. Translated: CASSLSSGGHGYTF.

The chain uses TRBV5-4 and TRBJ1-1; D is unresolved. CDR1 is SGHNT, CDR2 YYREEE, per germline (reference sequence). Trimming removed 4 bases at V and 0 bases at J, with 7 bases between. The CDR3 is made up of 13 amino acids. CDR3 DNA: TGTGCCAGCAGCGGAGACTTGAACACTGAAGCTTTCTTT. As protein: CASSGDLNTEAFF.

CDR3 loop: CASSTDRVGFSSYNSPLHF. DNA of the CDR3: TGTGCCAGTAGTACGGACAGGGTAGGATTCAGCTCCTATAATTCACCCCTCCACTTT. The chain uses TRBV19 and TRBJ1-6, with 8 bases lining up with TRBD1. With V trimmed by 4 bases and J by 0 bases, 11 bases remained unmatched. This CDR3 region has 19 residues. Per germline, CDR1 LNHDA and CDR2 SQIVND (reference sequence). The complete variable domain, with remaining parts taken from reference TRBV19 and TRBJ1-6, reads DGGITQSPKYLFRKEGQNVTLSCEQNLNHDAMYWYRQDPGQGLRLIYYSQIVNDFQKGDIAEGYSVSREKKESFPLTVTSAQKNPTAFYLCASSTDRVGFSSYNSPLHFGNGTRLTVT.

The V and J genes are TRBV6-5 and TRBJ2-7; TRBD1 is a possible D gene (6 bases). The germline CDR1 and CDR2 sequences are MNHEY and SVGAGI. The CDR3 contains 15 residues. Trimming left V 5 bases short and J 3 bases short, with 17 bases between. This CDR3 is CASSRNLGRGYEQYF. The CDR3 DNA follows: TGTGCCAGCAGTCGAAACCTGGGCAGGGGCTACGAGCAGTACTTC.

Worth noting for this clone: The sample holds other DNA sequences that translate to the same CDR3. This chain joins TRBV6-4 and TRBJ2-2; D is possibly TRBD2 (6 bases). Trimming removed 3 bases from V and 3 bases from J, with 8 bases in between. Germline assignment: CDR1 MRHNA and CDR2 SNTAGT. The CDR3 length is 14 residues. In DNA, the CDR3 is TGTGCCAGCAGTGATGGAGGGGACACCGGGGAGCTGTTTTTT. This codes for CASSDGGDTGELFF.

This clone was recorded only once. The chain recombines TRBV6-4 with TRBJ1-5; 10 positions agree with TRBD1. The CDR3 is made up of 18 amino acids. V shed 2 bases and J 2 bases; nucleotides not matched to a gene: 9. Germline-derived CDR1 and CDR2 are MRHNA and SNTAGT. The chain's CDR3 is CASSDGQGVASGNQPQHF. The DNA for the CDR3 is TGTGCCAGCAGTGACGGACAGGGGGTGGCCTCGGGCAATCAGCCCCAGCATTTT.

This clone was observed a single time. The DNA for the CDR3 is TGTGCCAGCAGCTTAAAACAGGGTCGGGACACTGAAGCTTTCTTT. This gives the protein CASSLKQGRDTEAFF. The V gene is TRBV7-2, the J gene TRBJ1-1, with D perhaps matching TRBD1 (6 bases). Trimming left V 2 bases short and J 3 bases short, with 13 bases between. The CDR3 is 15 residues long. Per germline, CDR1 SGHTA and CDR2 FQGNSA.